Listed here are 19 T cell receptor beta chains from one sample, sequenced in a study of blood T cell repertoires in COVID-19. The repertoire was sequenced with immunoSEQ multiplex PCR; TCRdb's copy has only in-frame clones and lacks some. The data contain roughly 60,000 clones, about 79% of them seen just once; the ten biggest clones take up 5.6%. Sequenced sample: peripheral blood. All receptors come from a woman between 55 and 75 years old with acute or convalescent COVID-19.

The rearrangement joins TRBV6-6 to TRBJ1-4, with D maybe TRBD1 (5 bases). The germline CDR1 and CDR2 sequences are MNHNY and SVGAGI (reference sequence). Trimming took 0 bases from V and 7 from J, leaving 12 bases between them. This CDR3 region has 15 residues. CDR3 nucleotide sequence: TGTGCCAGCAGTTACTCGTCCAGGGCCATTGAAAAACTGTTTTTT. Translation: CASSYSSRAIEKLFF.

This rearrangement joins TRBV3-1 (or the pseudogene TRBV3-2) to TRBJ1-2; D is possibly TRBD1 (5 bases). The germline V gene has CDR1 LGHDT and CDR2 YNNKEL (reference sequence). The CDR3 has 14 amino acids. V lost 4 bases and J 8 bases, leaving 17 bases between the germline ends. In DNA, the CDR3 is TGTGCCAGCAGCCCGGATCGGGGGACCGGGGGCTACACCTTC. Its translation: CASSPDRGTGGYTF.

The chain carries TRBV5-1 and TRBJ2-2; possibly TRBD2 for D (7 bases). The length of the CDR3 is 15 residues. CDR1 and CDR2 (germline): SGHRS, YFSETQ. Trimming removed 10 bases at V and 6 bases at J, with 22 bases between. CDR3 loop: CARSGGRGGAGELFF. Written as DNA, the CDR3 is TGCGCCCGCTCGGGGGGCAGGGGCGGGGCCGGGGAGCTGTTTTTT.

The rearrangement links TRBV11-2 to TRBJ2-5; a weak D match, TRBD1 (7 bases). The CDR3 contains 13 residues. Germline CDR1 reads SGHAT; CDR2 reads FQNNGV. The germline V and J ends were trimmed by 4 bases and 4 bases, with 10 bases remaining between them. CDR3 sequence (DNA): TGTGCCAGCAGCTCTCAGGGGGGAGAGACCCAGTACTTC. Its protein is CASSSQGGETQYF.

This clone was seen just once. The J gene is TRBJ1-1, the V gene TRBV10-2; D is undetermined. Germline V CDR1 and CDR2: WSHSY, SAAADI. The CDR3 runs to 13 residues. V was shortened by 2 bases and J by 6 bases, with 10 bases between the two germline ends. CDR3 residues: CASSEIGGSEAFF. The CDR3 DNA is TGCGCCAGCAGTGAGATCGGAGGGTCTGAAGCTTTCTTT.

The rearrangement links TRBV6-5 to TRBJ1-2, with 8 bases identical to TRBD1. V shed 5 bases and J 4 bases; nucleotides not matched to a gene: 3. Germline loops: CDR1 MNHEY, CDR2 SVGAGI. There are 13 residues in the CDR3. The CDR3 reads CASSLDRGYGYTF. The CDR3 DNA reads TGTGCCAGCAGTCTCGACAGGGGCTATGGCTACACCTTC.

The V gene is TRBV4-1, the J gene TRBJ1-5; D possibly corresponds to TRBD1 (6 bases). The germline CDR1 and CDR2 sequences are MGHRA and YSYEKL. Trimming pared 5 bases from V and 4 bases from J, leaving 12 bases between. This CDR3 is built from 14 residues. Here the CDR3 reads CASSEGGSNQPQHF. In DNA form, the CDR3 reads TGCGCCAGCAGCGAGGGGGGGTCTAATCAGCCCCAGCATTTT.

The V and J genes are TRBV6-5 and TRBJ2-7; 7 bases agree with TRBD1. This CDR3 is 14 amino acids long. After removal of 6 bases from V and 0 bases from J, the junction contained 5 bases not matched to a gene. The V gene's germline CDR1 is MNHEY and CDR2 SVGAGI. CDR3 in DNA: TGTGCCAGCAGGGGACAGATGCCCTCCTACGAGCAGTACTTC. Encoded protein: CASRGQMPSYEQYF.

V and J are TRBV7-2 and TRBJ1-1; 7 bases line up with TRBD1. The V gene end was trimmed by 2 bases and the J gene end by 1 base; junction bases not matched to a gene: 4. Looked up from germline, CDR1 is SGHTA and CDR2 is FQGNSA. The CDR3 covers 15 residues. The CDR3 sequence: CASSLSPGGNTEAFF. CDR3 sequence (DNA): TGTGCCAGCAGCTTATCTCCAGGGGGGAACACTGAAGCTTTCTTT.

V and J are TRBV27 and TRBJ2-1; the match to TRBD2 covers 14 bases. J gave up 10 bases and V 1 base, and 9 bases lay outside the gene matches. The germline gives CDR1 MNHEY, CDR2 SMNVEV (reference sequence). This CDR3 contains 17 residues. The CDR3 DNA sequence: TGTGCCAGCAGTTTATTGGGAGGGACTAGCGGGGGAGACGAGCAGTTCTTC. Translated, it gives CASSLLGGTSGGDEQFF.

J is TRBJ2-7 and V is TRBV7-3, with a tentative D call TRBD2 (6 bases). Per the germline V gene, CDR1 is SGHTA and CDR2 is FQGTGA. CDR3 size: 15 residues. The V end was cut by 4 bases, the J end by 4 bases, with 17 bases between. The CDR3 reads CASSSQPGTVYEQYF. CDR3 sequence (DNA): TGTGCCAGCAGCTCACAACCCGGGACTGTTTACGAGCAGTACTTC.

The chain has TRBV4-1 and TRBJ2-2; 9 bases line up with TRBD2. Germline V gene sequence: CDR1 MGHRA, CDR2 YSYEKL. V shed 1 base and J 2 bases; nucleotides not matched to a gene: 5. The CDR3 runs to 17 residues. CDR3 protein: CASSQALAGLNTGELFF. CDR3 DNA: TGCGCCAGCAGCCAAGCGCTAGCGGGGCTTAACACCGGGGAGCTGTTTTTT.

The sample holds one count of this clone. V and J are TRBV5-4 and TRBJ2-6; 8 bases fit TRBD1. The CDR3 loop spans 17 amino acids. Germline V gives CDR1 SGHNT, CDR2 YYREEE (reference sequence). Unmatched junction bases numbered 9, after V lost 7 bases and J lost 0 bases. The CDR3: CASLPGQDGSGANVLTF. The DNA of the CDR3 is TGTGCCAGCCTTCCGGGACAGGATGGCTCTGGGGCCAACGTCCTGACTTTC.

The chain employs TRBV18 and TRBJ1-1, with 8 bases that match TRBD1. The V gene's germline CDR1 is KGHSH and CDR2 LQKENI. The CDR3 runs to 15 residues. J lost 4 bases, V lost 0 bases, and 4 bases had no gene match. As DNA, the CDR3 is TGTGCCAGCTCACCACCGCAGGGGGCGAGCACTGAAGCTTTCTTT. The encoded protein is CASSPPQGASTEAFF.

The genes are TRBV6-5 and TRBJ1-5; 9 bases are a match to TRBD1. Unmatched junction bases numbered 5, after V lost 6 bases and J lost 2 bases. The length of the CDR3 is 15 residues. Germline lookup yields CDR1 MNHEY and CDR2 SVGAGI. CDR3 protein: CASREGDRGNQPQHF. CDR3 sequence (DNA): TGTGCCAGCAGGGAGGGGGACAGGGGCAATCAGCCCCAGCATTTT.

V usage is TRBV5-4 and J usage is TRBJ1-5, with 10 bases identical to TRBD1. V was pared by 4 bases and J by 5 bases, with 6 bases of the junction left unmatched. Germline V gene data show CDR1 as SGHNT and CDR2 as YYREEE (reference sequence). The CDR3 has 15 amino acids. The CDR3 region has the DNA TGTGCCAGCAGCCGGGACAGGGGCGCGGATCAGCCCCAGCATTTT. It encodes CASSRDRGADQPQHF.

This clone has a single count. The chain carries TRBV4-1 and TRBJ2-1; TRBD1 aligns across 9 bases. Germline trimming cut 6 bases from V and 8 bases from J; bases unmatched to any gene: 11. The CDR3 loop spans 15 amino acids. Germline V gives CDR1 MGHRA, CDR2 YSYEKL. The CDR3 region is CASSKQGASFDEQFF. CDR3 coding DNA: TGCGCCAGCAGTAAACAGGGGGCTTCTTTCGATGAGCAGTTCTTC.

This clone was counted once. The rearrangement uses TRBV10-2 and TRBJ2-1, with D perhaps TRBD2 (5 bases). The CDR3 extends over 16 amino acids. Trimming removed 5 bases at V and 0 bases at J, with 14 bases between. Germline V gives CDR1 WSHSY, CDR2 SAAADI. The CDR3 protein is CASSTPGKSSYNEQFF. DNA of the CDR3: TGCGCCAGCAGTACCCCGGGGAAGAGCTCCTACAATGAGCAGTTCTTC.

The chain joins TRBV9 to TRBJ1-1, with D hard to call. This CDR3 spans 15 amino acids. Per the germline V gene, CDR1 is SGDLS and CDR2 is YYNGEE. Trimming removed 0 bases at V and 2 bases at J, with 11 bases between. The CDR3 sequence is CASSVDPKYNTEAFF. In DNA, the CDR3 is TGTGCCAGCAGCGTAGACCCTAAATATAACACTGAAGCTTTCTTT. The entire variable domain, with the rest obtained from reference TRBV9 and TRBJ1-1, is as follows: DSGVTQTPKHLITATGQRVTLRCSPRSGDLSVYWYQQSLDQGLQFLIQYYNGEERAKGNILERFSAQQFPDLHSELNLSSLELGDSALYFCASSVDPKYNTEAFFGQGTRLTVV.